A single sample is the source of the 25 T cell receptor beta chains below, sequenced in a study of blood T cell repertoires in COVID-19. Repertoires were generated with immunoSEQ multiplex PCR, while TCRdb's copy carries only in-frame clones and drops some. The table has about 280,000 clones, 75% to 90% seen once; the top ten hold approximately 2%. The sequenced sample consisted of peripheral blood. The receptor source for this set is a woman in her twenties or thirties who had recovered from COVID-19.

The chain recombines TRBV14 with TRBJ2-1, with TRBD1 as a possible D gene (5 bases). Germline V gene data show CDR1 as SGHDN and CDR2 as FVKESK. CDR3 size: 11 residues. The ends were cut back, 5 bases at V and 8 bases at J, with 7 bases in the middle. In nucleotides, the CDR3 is TGTGCCAGCAGCGTAGGGGATGAGCAGTTCTTC. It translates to CASSVGDEQFF.

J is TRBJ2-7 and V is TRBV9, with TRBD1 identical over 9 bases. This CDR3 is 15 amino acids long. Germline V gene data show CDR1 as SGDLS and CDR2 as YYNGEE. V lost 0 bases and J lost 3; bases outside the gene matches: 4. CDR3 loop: CASSVGDREIYEQYF. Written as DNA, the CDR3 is TGTGCCAGCAGCGTAGGGGACAGGGAGATCTACGAGCAGTACTTC.

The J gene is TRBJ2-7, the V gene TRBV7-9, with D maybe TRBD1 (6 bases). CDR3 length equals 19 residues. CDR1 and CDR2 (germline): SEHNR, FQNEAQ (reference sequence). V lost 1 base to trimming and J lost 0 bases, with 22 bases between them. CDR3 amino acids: CASSLERGPVYRASYEQYF. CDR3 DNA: TGTGCCAGCAGCTTAGAGAGGGGCCCGGTGTACAGGGCCTCCTACGAGCAGTACTTC.

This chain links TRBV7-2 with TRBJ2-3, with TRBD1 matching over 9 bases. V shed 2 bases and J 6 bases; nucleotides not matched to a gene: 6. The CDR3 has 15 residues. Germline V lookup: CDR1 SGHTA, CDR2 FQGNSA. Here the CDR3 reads CASSLRGQGGDTQYF. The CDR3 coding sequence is TGTGCCAGCAGCTTAAGGGGACAGGGAGGGGATACGCAGTATTTT.

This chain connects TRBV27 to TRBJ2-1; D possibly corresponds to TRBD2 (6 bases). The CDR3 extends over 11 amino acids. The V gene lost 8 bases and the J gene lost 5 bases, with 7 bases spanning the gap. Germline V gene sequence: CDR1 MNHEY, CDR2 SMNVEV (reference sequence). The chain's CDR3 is CASRGNNEQFF. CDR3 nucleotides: TGTGCCAGCCGGGGGAACAATGAGCAGTTCTTC.

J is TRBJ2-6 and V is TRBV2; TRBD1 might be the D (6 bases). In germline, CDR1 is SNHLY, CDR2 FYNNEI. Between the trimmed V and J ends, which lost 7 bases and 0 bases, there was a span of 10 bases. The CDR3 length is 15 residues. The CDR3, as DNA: TGTGCCAGCATCCAACAGGGCTCTGGGGCCAACGTCCTGACTTTC. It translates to CASIQQGSGANVLTF.

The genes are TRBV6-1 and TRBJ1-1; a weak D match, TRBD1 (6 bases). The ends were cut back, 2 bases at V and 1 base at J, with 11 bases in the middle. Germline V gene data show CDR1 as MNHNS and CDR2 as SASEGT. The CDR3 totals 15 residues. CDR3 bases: TGTGCCAGCAGTGAACCGGACAGTGGGAACACTGAAGCTTTCTTT. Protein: CASSEPDSGNTEAFF.

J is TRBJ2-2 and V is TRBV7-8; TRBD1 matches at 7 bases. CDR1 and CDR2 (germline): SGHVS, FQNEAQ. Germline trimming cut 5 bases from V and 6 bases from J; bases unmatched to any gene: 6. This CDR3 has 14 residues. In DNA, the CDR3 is TGTGCCAGCAGCGTCATCACAGGGGCCGGGGAGCTGTTTTTT. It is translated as CASSVITGAGELFF.

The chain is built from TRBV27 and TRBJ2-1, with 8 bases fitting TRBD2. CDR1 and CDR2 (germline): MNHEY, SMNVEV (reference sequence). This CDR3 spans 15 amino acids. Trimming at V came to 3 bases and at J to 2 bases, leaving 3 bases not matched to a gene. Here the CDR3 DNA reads TGTGCCAGCAGTTTGAAAGCGGGAGCCTACAATGAGCAGTTCTTC. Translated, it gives CASSLKAGAYNEQFF.

CDR3: CASRGDSSPRSYTF. CDR3 in DNA: TGTGCCAGCAGAGGGGATTCTTCCCCTAGGAGCTACACCTTC. The chain recombines TRBV7-9 with TRBJ1-2; the D gene is possibly TRBD1 (5 bases). Germline assignment: CDR1 SEHNR and CDR2 FQNEAQ (reference sequence). The CDR3 totals 14 residues. The V gene lost 6 bases and the J gene lost 9 bases, with 20 bases spanning the gap.

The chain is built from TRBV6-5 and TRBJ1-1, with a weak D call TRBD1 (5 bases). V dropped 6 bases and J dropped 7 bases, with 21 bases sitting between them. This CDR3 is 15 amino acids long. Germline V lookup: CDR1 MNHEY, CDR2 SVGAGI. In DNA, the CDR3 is TGTGCCAGCAGGGCTAGGTCGGGGGGGAGGGGTGAAGCTTTCTTT. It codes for CASRARSGGRGEAFF.

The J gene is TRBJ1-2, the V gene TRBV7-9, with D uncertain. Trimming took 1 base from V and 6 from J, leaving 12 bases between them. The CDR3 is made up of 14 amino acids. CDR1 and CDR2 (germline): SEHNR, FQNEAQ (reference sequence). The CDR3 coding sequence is TGTGCCAGCAGCTTAGGAGAGGGATGGGATGGCTACACCTTC. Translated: CASSLGEGWDGYTF.

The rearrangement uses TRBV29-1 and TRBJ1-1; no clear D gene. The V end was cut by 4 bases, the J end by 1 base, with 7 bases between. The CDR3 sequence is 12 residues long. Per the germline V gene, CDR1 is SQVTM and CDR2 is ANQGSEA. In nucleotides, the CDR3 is TGCAGCGTTGTAGTCGGGAACACTGAAGCTTTCTTT. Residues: CSVVVGNTEAFF. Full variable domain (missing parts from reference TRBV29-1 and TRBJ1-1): SAVISQKPSRDICQRGTSLTIQCQVDSQVTMMFWYRQQPGQSLTLIATANQGSEATYESGFVIDKFPISRPNLTFSTLTVSNMSPEDSSIYLCSVVVGNTEAFFGQGTRLTVV.

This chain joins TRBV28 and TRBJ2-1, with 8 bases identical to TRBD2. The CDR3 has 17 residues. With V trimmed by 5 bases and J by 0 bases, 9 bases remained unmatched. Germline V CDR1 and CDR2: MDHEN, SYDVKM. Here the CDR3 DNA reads TGTGCCAGCAGTCTCGGGGGGGGCGGGAGCTCCTACAATGAGCAGTTCTTC. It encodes CASSLGGGGSSYNEQFF.

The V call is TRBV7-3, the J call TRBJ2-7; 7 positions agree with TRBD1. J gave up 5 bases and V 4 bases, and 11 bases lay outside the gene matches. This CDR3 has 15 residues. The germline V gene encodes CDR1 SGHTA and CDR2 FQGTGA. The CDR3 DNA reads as TGTGCCAGCAGCTCCGTGACAGGGAGTTTCAACGAGCAGTACTTC. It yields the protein CASSSVTGSFNEQYF.

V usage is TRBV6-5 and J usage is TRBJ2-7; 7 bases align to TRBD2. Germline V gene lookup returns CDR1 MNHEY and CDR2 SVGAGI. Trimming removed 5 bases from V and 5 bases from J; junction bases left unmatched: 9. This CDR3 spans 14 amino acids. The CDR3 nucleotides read TGTGCCAGCAGTCGACTAGCTAATTCCAACGAGCAGTACTTC. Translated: CASSRLANSNEQYF.

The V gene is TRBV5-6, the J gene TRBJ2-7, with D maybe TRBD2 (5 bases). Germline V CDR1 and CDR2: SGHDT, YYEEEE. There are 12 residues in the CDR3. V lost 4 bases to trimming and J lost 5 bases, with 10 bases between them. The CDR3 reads CASSPDGDEQYF. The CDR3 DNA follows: TGTGCCAGCAGCCCGGACGGGGACGAGCAGTACTTC.

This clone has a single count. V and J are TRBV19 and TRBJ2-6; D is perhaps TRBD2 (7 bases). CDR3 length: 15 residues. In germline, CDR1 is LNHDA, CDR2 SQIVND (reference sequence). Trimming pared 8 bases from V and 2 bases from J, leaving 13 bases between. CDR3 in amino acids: CASLAGGPGANVLTF. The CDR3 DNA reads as TGTGCCAGTCTCGCCGGGGGGCCTGGGGCCAACGTCCTGACTTTC. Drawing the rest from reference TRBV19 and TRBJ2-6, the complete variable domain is DGGITQSPKYLFRKEGQNVTLSCEQNLNHDAMYWYRQDPGQGLRLIYYSQIVNDFQKGDIAEGYSVSREKKESFPLTVTSAQKNPTAFYLCASLAGGPGANVLTFGAGSRLTVL.

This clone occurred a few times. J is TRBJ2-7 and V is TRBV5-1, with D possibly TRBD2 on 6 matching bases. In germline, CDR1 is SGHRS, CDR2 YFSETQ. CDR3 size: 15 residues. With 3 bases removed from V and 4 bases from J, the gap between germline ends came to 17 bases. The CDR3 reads CASSSDGTAPYEQYF. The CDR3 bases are TGCGCCAGCAGCTCGGACGGGACTGCGCCTTACGAGCAGTACTTC. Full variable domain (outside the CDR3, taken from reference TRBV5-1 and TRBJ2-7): KAGVTQTPRYLIKTRGQQVTLSCSPISGHRSVSWYQQTPGQGLQFLFEYFSETQRNKGNFPGRFSGRQFSNSRSEMNVSTLELGDSALYLCASSSDGTAPYEQYFGPGTRLTVT.

The CDR3 here is CASSLSRDQPQHF. DNA for the CDR3: TGTGCCAGTAGTCTTAGCAGGGATCAGCCCCAGCATTTT. This rearrangement joins TRBV19 to TRBJ1-5; possibly TRBD1 for D (5 bases). Between the trimmed V and J ends, which lost 5 bases and 5 bases, there was a span of 10 bases. Germline lookup yields CDR1 LNHDA and CDR2 SQIVND (reference sequence). This CDR3 has 13 residues.

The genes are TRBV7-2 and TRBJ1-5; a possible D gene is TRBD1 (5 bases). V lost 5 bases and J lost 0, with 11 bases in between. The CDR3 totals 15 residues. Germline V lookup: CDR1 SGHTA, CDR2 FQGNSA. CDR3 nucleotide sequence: TGTGCCAGCAGCCCCGGGGGGGATAGCAATCAGCCCCAGCATTTT. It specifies CASSPGGDSNQPQHF. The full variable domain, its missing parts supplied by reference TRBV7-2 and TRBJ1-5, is GAGVSQSPSNKVTEKGKDVELRCDPISGHTALYWYRQSLGQGLEFLIYFQGNSAPDKSGLPSDRFSAERTGGSVSTLTIQRTQQEDSAVYLCASSPGGDSNQPQHFGDGTRLSIL.

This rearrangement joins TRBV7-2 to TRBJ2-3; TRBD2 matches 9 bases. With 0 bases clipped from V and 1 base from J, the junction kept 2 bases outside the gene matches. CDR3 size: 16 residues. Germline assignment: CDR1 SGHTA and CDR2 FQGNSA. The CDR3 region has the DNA TGTGCCAGCAGCTTAGCAGCGGGAGGTGGCACAGATACGCAGTATTTT. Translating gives CASSLAAGGGTDTQYF.

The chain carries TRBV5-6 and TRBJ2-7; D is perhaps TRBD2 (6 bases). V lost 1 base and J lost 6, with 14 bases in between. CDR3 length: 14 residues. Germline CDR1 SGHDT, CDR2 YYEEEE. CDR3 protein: CASSLWQEGFEQYF. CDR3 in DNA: TGTGCCAGCAGCTTGTGGCAGGAGGGGTTCGAGCAGTACTTC.

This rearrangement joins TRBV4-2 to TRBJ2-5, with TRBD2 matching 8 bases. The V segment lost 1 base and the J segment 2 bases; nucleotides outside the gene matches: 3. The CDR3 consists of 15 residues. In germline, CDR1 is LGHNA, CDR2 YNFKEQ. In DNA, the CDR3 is TGTGCCAGCAGCCAAGGAACTAGCGGACAAGAGACCCAGTACTTC. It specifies CASSQGTSGQETQYF.

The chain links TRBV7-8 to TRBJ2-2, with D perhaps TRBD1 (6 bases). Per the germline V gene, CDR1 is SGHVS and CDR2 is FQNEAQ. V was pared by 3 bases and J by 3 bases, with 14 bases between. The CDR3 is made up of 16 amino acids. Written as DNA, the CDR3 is TGTGCCAGCAGCTTCGGACAGAGCCGAGACACCGGGGAGCTGTTTTTT. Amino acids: CASSFGQSRDTGELFF.